This T cell receptor beta chain appears in the sequencing data of a study of Ad26.COV2.S vaccination and SARS-CoV-2 variants. Study overall: A COV1001 Ad26.COV2.S trial-arm participant provided the sample. Ad26.COV2.S, an intramuscular injection, was given once or twice 56 days apart. Study-wide results and caveats: The study found similar non-spike TCR breadth in vaccine and placebo recipients.

TCRdb's copy holds only in-frame clones and misses some; the assay was immunoSEQ multiplex PCR. The sample consists of a few hundred thousand clones, 90% of them appearing once. The germline CDR1 and CDR2 sequences are LNHDA and SQIVND (reference sequence). The length of the CDR3 is 13 residues. Trimming stripped 1 base from V and 5 bases from J, with 8 bases between. The count of this clone is one. The antigen is undetermined. Other nucleotide sequences from this sample produce the same CDR3. Specified treatment: 15 to 20 received Ad26.COV2.S at low or high dose, single or two shots; roughly five received placebo; per-sample allocation not given. After the first vaccine or placebo injection, samples were drawn on day 63. Adults aged 18-55 years in Boston included the donor.

The sequence was obtained from a person aged 18-65 years who received the Ad26.COV2.S COVID-19 vaccine or a placebo. This chain uses TRBV19 with TRBJ1-1; TRBD1 might be the D (5 bases). The material was peripheral blood, obtained in a trial of Ad26.COV2.S vaccine versus placebo. CDR3 sequence: CASSIGRGTEAFF. The CDR3 nucleotides read TGTGCCAGTAGTATAGGCCGGGGGACTGAAGCTTTCTTT. The full variable domain, its missing parts supplied by reference TRBV19 and TRBJ1-1, is DGGITQSPKYLFRKEGQNVTLSCEQNLNHDAMYWYRQDPGQGLRLIYYSQIVNDFQKGDIAEGYSVSREKKESFPLTVTSAQKNPTAFYLCASSIGRGTEAFFGQGTRLTVV.